This T cell receptor beta chain is drawn from a study of post-analysis software for immune sequencing data (dated by TCRdb to the mid-2010s). With regard to the full study: Disease courses on record covered relapsing-remitting, secondary progressive and progressive-relapsing multiple sclerosis, though some patients had no subtype annotation. The multiple sclerosis patient repertoires were compared with more than 10 previously published healthy control repertoires from donors aged roughly 6 to 25 years. A subset of samples was prepared in parallel using single-end sample barcoding, then pooled and co-amplified after Illumina adapter ligation. General conclusions and limits of the study: Direct clustering with F measure revealed strong co-clustering of samples prepared in the same batch, which led to a batch-effect correction. The multiple sclerosis patient group was slightly younger than the control group. Significantly lower normalized Chao1 diversity was found in multiple sclerosis patients than in controls, suggesting substantial peripheral T-cell clonal expansion.

TCR beta repertoires were profiled from peripheral blood of about a dozen young patients with multiple sclerosis to demonstrate the VDJtools post-analysis software. The patients with multiple sclerosis were children and adolescents between about 6 and 15 years of age. The library was obtained by PCR. The instrument given in TCRdb is Illumina HiSeq 2500. Unique molecular identifiers were incorporated into TCR beta cDNA libraries to reduce PCR and sequencing biases. Per 1 to 10 million input T cells, roughly 500,000 cDNA molecules were obtained, such that each molecule approximated one T cell. The patient libraries were prepared and sequenced using the same protocol as the earlier healthy control dataset. Samples belonging to the same batch were prepared together, multiplexed and sequenced on a shared HiSeq lane. The authors' pipeline ran thus. Raw barcoded reads were processed with MIGEC, and single-read molecular identifier groups were discarded before consensus assembly and CDR3 extraction. Clonotype tables were post-analysed with VDJtools, and diversity was normalized by down-sampling all datasets to the smallest sample size. In repertoire overlap clustering, CDR3 amino acid sequences, but not nucleotide sequences, were matched to correct batch-related cross-sample contamination. TCRdb reran the public reads through fastp at Q25 and MiXCR, keeping productive beta chains. All rows with the same CDR3 protein become a single entry with the most common DNA and genes. The authors' filters were not applied to this entry. Here the sample has 700,000 to 800,000 distinct CDR3 sequences; less than 35% occur a single time. The ten biggest clones cover under 0.7% of the sample.

This clonotype showed up just a few times. What this receptor recognizes is not known. It has no much larger one-base neighbor in the sample; base qualities were not kept. The sequence derives from a girl aged 5 to 17 with multiple sclerosis. Sequences were obtained from blood.

The CDR3 reads as follows: CSAGEGGGSYEQYF. Read as DNA, the sequence is TGCAGTGCTGGGGAGGGGGGCGGCTCCTACGAGCAGTACTTC. This sequence uses TRBV20-1 and TRBJ2-7; the D segment could be TRBD2, given 7 matching bases. The cysteine opens and the phenylalanine closes a CDR3 of 14 amino acids. Of the read, only the CDR3 DNA is kept; its 42 bases are in frame from base 1. The CDR1 and CDR2 encoded by the germline V gene (reference sequence) are DFQATT and SNEGSKA. V sheds 5 bases and J sheds 0 bases, leaving 14 bases between their ends.